This T cell receptor beta chain was identified during a study of blood T cell repertoires in COVID-19. Study overall: There were acute and convalescent COVID-19 samples, and they came from the United States, Italy and Spain. The cDNA or gDNA used as material had been derived from T cells, B-cell-depleted T cells, or PBMCs.

Germline V gene lookup returns CDR1 MGHRA and CDR2 YSYEKL. J was trimmed by 3 bases and V by 4 bases; bases with no gene match: 5. This CDR3 is built from 15 residues. Participants' own reports of clinical history determined their cohort assignment. The data were produced by immunoSEQ multiplex PCR, yet TCRdb's version contains in-frame clones alone and is incomplete. The profile shows about 140,000 clones, 84% of them singletons. The sequence was collected from a woman aged 50 to 60 with acute COVID-19. Sequenced material: PBMCs or T cells enriched from blood (not recorded which). The rearrangement uses TRBV4-1 and TRBJ2-3; 9 nucleotides align to TRBD1. CDR3 bases: TGCGCCAGCAGCCGAGGACAGGGGTATACAGATACGCAGTATTTT. Residues: CASSRGQGYTDTQYF.